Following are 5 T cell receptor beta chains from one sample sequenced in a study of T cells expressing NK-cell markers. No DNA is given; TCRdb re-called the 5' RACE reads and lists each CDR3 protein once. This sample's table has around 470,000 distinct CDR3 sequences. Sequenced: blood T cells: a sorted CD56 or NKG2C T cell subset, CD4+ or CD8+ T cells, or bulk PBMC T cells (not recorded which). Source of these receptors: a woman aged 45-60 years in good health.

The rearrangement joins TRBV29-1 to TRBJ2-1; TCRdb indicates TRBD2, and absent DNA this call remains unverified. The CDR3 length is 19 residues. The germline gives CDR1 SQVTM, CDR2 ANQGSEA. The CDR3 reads CSVVWWGTSGSTSYNEQFF.

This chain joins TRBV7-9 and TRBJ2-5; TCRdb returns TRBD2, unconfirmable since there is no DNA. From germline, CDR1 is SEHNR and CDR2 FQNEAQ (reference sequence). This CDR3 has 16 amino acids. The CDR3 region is CASSFKGLAGVETQYF.

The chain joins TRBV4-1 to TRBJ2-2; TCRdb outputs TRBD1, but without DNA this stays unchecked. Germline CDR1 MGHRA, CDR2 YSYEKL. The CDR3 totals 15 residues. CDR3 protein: CASSQARGATGELFF.

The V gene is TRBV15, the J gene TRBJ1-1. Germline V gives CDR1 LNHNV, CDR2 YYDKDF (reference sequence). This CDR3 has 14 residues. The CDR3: CATSRRGGDTEAFF.

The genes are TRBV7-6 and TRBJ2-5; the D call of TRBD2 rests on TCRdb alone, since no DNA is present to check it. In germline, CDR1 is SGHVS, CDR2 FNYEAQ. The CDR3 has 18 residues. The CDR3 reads CASSLQPGLASYQETQYF.